Here is one TCR beta chain with its context. Profiled with immunoSEQ multiplex PCR; TCRdb holds only in-frame clones, not every one. The sample consists of about 110,000 clones, about 80% of them appearing once. The record originates from a study of control samples from healthy donors and cancer patients. The CDR3 totals 16 residues. Per germline, CDR1 SGHRS and CDR2 YFSETQ. V gave up 4 bases and J gave up 5 bases; unmatched junction bases: 9. Sequenced sample: blood. This TCR was recovered from a man between 18 and 35 years old in good health. J is TRBJ1-1 and V is TRBV5-1; 12 bases map to TRBD1. CDR3 coding DNA: TGCGCCAGCAGCCCCGGGACAGGGGGCTTGTGGACTGAAGCTTTCTTT. Encoded protein: CASSPGTGGLWTEAFF.